A selection of T cell receptor beta chains follows, all from one sample in a study of T cells after yellow fever vaccination. TCRdb reprocessed the 5' RACE reads with MiXCR, giving one entry per CDR3 protein. The sample holds 50,000 or so distinct CDR3 sequences, approximately 6.9% seen once. Sequencing used CD8+ T cells sorted from PBMCs, obtained on the day of the first yellow fever vaccination. These receptors came from a man younger than 30 who received the YFV17D yellow fever vaccine. Both conserved end residues are part of each CDR3. A D gene is named only where the DNA matches it firmly. Not all rows give a size; the values are once, few, many and, for expanded clones, a class.

clone_size	j_call	v_call	d_call	cdr3_aa	cdr3_nt
many	TRBJ2-3	TRBV7-9	NA	CASSFATDTQYF	TGTGCCAGCAGCTTTGCTACAGATACGCAGTATTTT
many	TRBJ1-5	TRBV6-2/TRBV6-3	NA	CASSYYVDGNQPQHF	TGTGCCAGCAGTTACTATGTCGACGGGAATCAGCCCCAGCATTTT
many	TRBJ2-2	TRBV11-2	TRBD2	CASSHFAGDTGELFF	TGTGCCAGCAGCCATTTTGCGGGGGACACCGGGGAGCTGTTTTTT
NA	TRBJ1-1	TRBV12-3/TRBV12-4	TRBD1	CASSTTGTGFFTTAEAFF	TGTGCCAGCAGTACCACCGGGACAGGGTTTTTTACTACAGCTGAAGCTTTCTTT
few	TRBJ1-5	TRBV27	NA	CASSPGFFQPQHF	TGTGCCAGCAGTCCAGGGTTTTTCCAGCCCCAGCATTTT
NA	TRBJ2-5	TRBV6-2/TRBV6-3	NA	CASSPEQRNSMETQYF	TGTGCCAGCAGTCCGGAACAGAGGAACTCCATGGAGACCCAGTACTTC
NA	TRBJ1-3	TRBV11-2	NA	CASSLAGSGNTIYF	TGTGCCAGCAGCTTAGCAGGGTCTGGAAACACCATATATTTT
NA	TRBJ2-2	TRBV7-9	TRBD1	CASSRQGVRGTGELFF	TGTGCCAGCAGCCGCCAGGGGGTCAGAGGCACCGGGGAGCTGTTTTTT
many	TRBJ2-3	TRBV19	NA	CASSMTGSTDTQYF	TGTGCCAGTAGTATGACAGGAAGCACAGATACGCAGTATTTT
few	TRBJ2-5	TRBV5-1	TRBD2	CASRAASGGFQETQYF	TGCGCCAGCAGGGCGGCTAGCGGGGGGTTCCAAGAGACCCAGTACTTC
NA	TRBJ2-3	TRBV7-6	TRBD2	CASSSWTSGGYTQYF	TGTGCCAGCAGCTCCTGGACTAGCGGGGGTTATACGCAGTATTTT
many	TRBJ2-3	TRBV7-8	TRBD2	CASSHLRGGQGTDTQYF	TGTGCCAGCAGCCACCTCCGGGGGGGGCAGGGCACAGATACGCAGTATTTT
many	TRBJ2-5	TRBV5-4	TRBD1	CASSLASGGLETQYF	TGTGCCAGCAGCTTGGCTTCAGGGGGCCTAGAGACCCAGTACTTC
NA	TRBJ2-7	TRBV7-9	NA	CASSPLLGYEQYF	TGTGCCAGCAGCCCCCTTCTCGGATACGAGCAGTACTTC
NA	TRBJ1-6	TRBV27	NA	CASSRQVYKHNSPLHF	TGTGCCAGCTCCCGACAGGTTTACAAACATAATTCACCCCTCCACTTT
few	TRBJ2-7	TRBV18	NA	CASSDVGGGTYEQYF	TGTGCCAGCTCCGACGTAGGGGGGGGGACCTACGAGCAGTACTTC
many	TRBJ2-5	TRBV4-3	NA	CASSQGIYQETQYF	TGCGCCAGCAGCCAAGGAATCTACCAAGAGACCCAGTACTTC
few	TRBJ2-1	TRBV4-1	NA	CASSQEPGGGRFLYNEQFF	TGCGCCAGCAGCCAAGAACCGGGTGGGGGGCGATTTCTATACAATGAGCAGTTCTTC
NA	TRBJ2-5	TRBV6-5	NA	CASSYTGSHGASEETQYF	TGTGCCAGCAGTTACACTGGAAGTCACGGGGCGTCTGAAGAGACCCAGTACTTC
once	TRBJ2-3	TRBV7-8	NA	CASSPGFLCRTDTQYF	TGTGCCAGCAGCCCCGGGTTCCTCTGCCGCACAGATACGCAGTATTTT
NA	TRBJ2-5	TRBV10-2	NA	CASSGLATQYF	TGCGCCAGCAGTGGGCTAGCGACCCAGTACTTC
NA	TRBJ2-3	TRBV7-2	NA	CASSPWTVTDTQYF	TGTGCCAGCAGTCCATGGACAGTCACAGATACGCAGTATTTT
NA	TRBJ1-2	TRBV5-5	NA	CASSLGGVRGYTF	TGTGCCAGCAGCTTGGGCGGGGTTCGCGGCTACACCTTC
NA	TRBJ2-7	TRBV6-2/TRBV6-3	NA	CASSSDREDEQYF	TGTGCCAGCAGTAGCGACAGGGAGGACGAGCAGTACTTC
few	TRBJ2-1	TRBV19	NA	CASSTSGTYNEQFF	TGTGCCAGTAGTACCTCGGGGACCTACAATGAGCAGTTCTTC
few	TRBJ2-3	TRBV4-1	NA	CASSQDPPADTQYF	TGCGCCAGCAGCCAAGATCCCCCCGCAGATACGCAGTATTTT
NA	TRBJ2-1	TRBV5-1	NA	CASSARGLTYNEQFF	TGCGCCAGCAGCGCGCGGGGGCTAACCTACAATGAGCAGTTCTTC
many	TRBJ1-1	TRBV5-8	NA	CASFLPWVENTEAFF	TGTGCCAGCTTCCTCCCGTGGGTTGAGAACACTGAAGCTTTCTTT
many	TRBJ2-5	TRBV5-5	TRBD1	CASRTRTGYGLETQYF	TGTGCCAGCAGAACGCGGACAGGGTACGGCCTAGAGACCCAGTACTTC
many	TRBJ1-1	TRBV12-3/TRBV12-4	TRBD1	CATGGQGVTEAFF	TGTGCCACGGGGGGACAGGGAGTGACTGAAGCTTTCTTT
NA	TRBJ1-6	TRBV4-1	NA	CASGGKTYNSPLHF	TGCGCCAGCGGGGGTAAGACCTATAATTCACCCCTCCACTTT
few	TRBJ2-1	TRBV30	TRBD2	CAWRLAGIGNEQFF	TGTGCCTGGAGACTAGCGGGGATAGGTAATGAGCAGTTCTTC
NA	TRBJ1-1	TRBV20-1	NA	CSAMEWGNTEAFF	TGCAGTGCTATGGAATGGGGAAACACTGAAGCTTTCTTT
NA	TRBJ2-7	TRBV6-2/TRBV6-3	TRBD1	CASSYSGQVNEQYF	TGTGCCAGCAGTTACTCGGGACAGGTCAACGAGCAGTACTTC
many	TRBJ2-5	TRBV12-3/TRBV12-4	NA	CASSFRGLETQYF	TGTGCCAGCAGTTTTCGGGGCCTGGAGACCCAGTACTTC
few	TRBJ2-2	TRBV12-3/TRBV12-4	NA	CAGIGNTGELFF	TGTGCCGGCATTGGGAACACCGGGGAGCTGTTTTTT
NA	TRBJ1-4	TRBV7-9	TRBD1	CASSASRDRDQYEKLFF	TGTGCCAGCAGCGCCTCCCGGGACAGGGATCAGTATGAAAAACTGTTTTTT
few	TRBJ2-2	TRBV9	TRBD1	CASRGQKNTGELFF	TGTGCCAGCAGGGGACAGAAGAACACCGGGGAGCTGTTTTTT
NA	TRBJ1-1	TRBV7-2	NA	CASRADSPEAFF	TGTGCCAGCAGAGCGGACAGCCCTGAAGCTTTCTTT
many	TRBJ1-2	TRBV4-1	TRBD1	CASRVNRGNYGYTF	TGCGCCAGCAGGGTTAACAGGGGGAACTATGGCTACACCTTC
NA	TRBJ2-2	TRBV27	NA	CASSWSGTGELFF	TGTGCCAGCAGTTGGTCCGGGACCGGGGAGCTGTTTTTT
NA	TRBJ1-2	TRBV5-1	TRBD1	CASSQNGQANYGYTF	TGCGCCAGCAGCCAAAACGGACAGGCAAACTATGGCTACACCTTC
few	TRBJ2-2	TRBV20-1	NA	CSATAANTGELFF	TGCAGTGCTACCGCGGCGAACACCGGGGAGCTGTTTTTT
many	TRBJ2-7	TRBV4-3	TRBD1	CASSQAQGADEQYF	TGCGCCAGCAGCCAAGCACAGGGGGCCGACGAGCAGTACTTC
many	TRBJ2-3	TRBV27	NA	CASSLPGPTDTQYF	TGTGCCAGCAGTTTACCTGGGCCCACAGATACGCAGTATTTT
few	TRBJ2-7	TRBV7-9	NA	CASSPRGGAVYEQYF	TGTGCCAGCAGCCCCCGCGGCGGGGCTGTCTACGAGCAGTACTTC
many	TRBJ2-7	TRBV5-1	NA	CASSASYEQYF	TGCGCCAGCAGCGCCTCCTACGAGCAGTACTTC
few	TRBJ1-5	TRBV19	TRBD1	CASSTGTGGIQPQHF	TGTGCCAGTAGTACCGGGACAGGGGGTATTCAGCCCCAGCATTTT
NA	TRBJ2-5	TRBV7-9	NA	CASSPPYSEPSQETQYF	TGTGCCAGCAGCCCACCCTACAGCGAACCTTCCCAAGAGACCCAGTACTTC
few	TRBJ2-6	TRBV25-1	TRBD1	CASSGGGMPGANVLTF	TGTGCCAGCAGTGGAGGGGGCATGCCTGGGGCCAACGTCCTGACTTTC